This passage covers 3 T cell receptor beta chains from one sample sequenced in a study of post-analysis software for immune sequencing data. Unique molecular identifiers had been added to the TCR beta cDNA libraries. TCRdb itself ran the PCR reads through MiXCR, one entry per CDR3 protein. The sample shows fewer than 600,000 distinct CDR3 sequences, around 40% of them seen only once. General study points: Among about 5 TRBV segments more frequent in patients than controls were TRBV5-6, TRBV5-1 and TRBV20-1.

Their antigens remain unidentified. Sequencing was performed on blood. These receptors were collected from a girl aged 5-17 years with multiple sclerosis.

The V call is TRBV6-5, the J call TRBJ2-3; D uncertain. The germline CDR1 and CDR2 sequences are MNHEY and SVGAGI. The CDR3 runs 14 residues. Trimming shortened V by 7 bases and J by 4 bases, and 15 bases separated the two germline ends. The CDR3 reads CASTGIERSDTQYF. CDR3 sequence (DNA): TGTGCCAGCACTGGAATTGAGAGATCAGATACGCAGTATTTT.

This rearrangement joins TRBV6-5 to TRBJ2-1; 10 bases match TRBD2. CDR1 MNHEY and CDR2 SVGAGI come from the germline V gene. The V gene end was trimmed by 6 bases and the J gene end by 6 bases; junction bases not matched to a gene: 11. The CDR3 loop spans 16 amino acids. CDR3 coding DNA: TGTGCCAGCAGGCCCGGGACTAGCGAGAGGACCAATGAGCAGTTCTTC. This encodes CASRPGTSERTNEQFF.

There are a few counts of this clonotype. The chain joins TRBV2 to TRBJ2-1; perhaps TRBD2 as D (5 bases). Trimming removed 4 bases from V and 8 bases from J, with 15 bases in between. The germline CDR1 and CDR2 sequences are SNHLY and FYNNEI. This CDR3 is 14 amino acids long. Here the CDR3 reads CASSGLSRMDEQFF. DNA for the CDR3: TGTGCCAGCAGTGGACTAAGCCGGATGGATGAGCAGTTCTTC.